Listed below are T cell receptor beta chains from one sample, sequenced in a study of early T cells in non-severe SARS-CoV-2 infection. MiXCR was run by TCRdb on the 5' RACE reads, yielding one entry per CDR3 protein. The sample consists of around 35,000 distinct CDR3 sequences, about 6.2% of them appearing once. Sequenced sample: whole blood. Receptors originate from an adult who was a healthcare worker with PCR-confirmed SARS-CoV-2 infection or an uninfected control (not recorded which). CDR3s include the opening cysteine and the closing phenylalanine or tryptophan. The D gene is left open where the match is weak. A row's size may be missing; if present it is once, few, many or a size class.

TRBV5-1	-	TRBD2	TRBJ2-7	TGCGCCAGCAGCCCGGGGACACATAGCGGGAGAGAGTCCTACGAGCAGTACTTC	CASSPGTHSGRESYEQYF
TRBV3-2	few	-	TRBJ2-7	TGTGCCAGCAGCCATCTCAGGGGAGGTATGGAGCAGTACTTC	CASSHLRGGMEQYF
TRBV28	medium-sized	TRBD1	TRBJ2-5	TGTGCCAGCAGTTTAGCCGGGGACAGTTCTTTCCAGTACTTC	CASSLAGDSSFQYF
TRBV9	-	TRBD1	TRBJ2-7	TGTGCCAGCAGCGGCTGGACAGGGGAATTTGACTTC	CASSGWTGEFDF
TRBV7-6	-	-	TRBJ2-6	TGTGCCAGCAGCTTAAACCCAGGGTACGGGGCCAACGTCCTGACTTTC	CASSLNPGYGANVLTF
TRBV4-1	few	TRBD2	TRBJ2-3	TGCGCCAGCAGTACAAGCGGGACTAGCCGGACAGATACGCAGTATTTT	CASSTSGTSRTDTQYF
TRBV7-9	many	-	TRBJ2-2	TGTGCCAGCAGCTCCTGGACGGTCAACACCGGGGAGCTGTTTTTT	CASSSWTVNTGELFF
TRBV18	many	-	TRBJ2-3	TGTGCCAGCTCGTCGTATGGGCAAGGCACAGATACGCAGTATTTT	CASSSYGQGTDTQYF
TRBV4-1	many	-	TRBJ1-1	TGCGCCAGCAGCCAAGATGGGGTCAGACCATCCACTGAAGCTTTCTTT	CASSQDGVRPSTEAFF
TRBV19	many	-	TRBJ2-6	TGTGCCAGTACCCCAGGCAGGTTAGCTGGGGCCAACGTCCTGACTTTC	CASTPGRLAGANVLTF
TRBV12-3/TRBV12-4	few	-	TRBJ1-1	TGTGCCAGCAGTGGCCTGGTGGAAGCTTTCTTT	CASSGLVEAFF
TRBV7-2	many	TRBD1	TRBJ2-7	TGTGCCAGCAGCCCCCGGGACAGGGGCTCCTACGAGCAGTACTTC	CASSPRDRGSYEQYF
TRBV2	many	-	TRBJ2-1	TGTGCCATCGGGGTTAGGAGGGAACATGAGCAGTTCTTC	CAIGVRREHEQFF
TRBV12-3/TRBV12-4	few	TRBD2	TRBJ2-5	TGTGCCAGCAGTAGTCAAGCGGGGAAGGTCGAGACCCAGTACTTC	CASSSQAGKVETQYF
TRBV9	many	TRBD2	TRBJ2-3	TGTGCCAGCAGCGTAGGTCTAGCGGGAGGGCCAGGTGATACGCAGTATTTT	CASSVGLAGGPGDTQYF
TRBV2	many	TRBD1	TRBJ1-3	TGTGCCAGCAGTGATGGACAGGGTTCGCACACCATATATTTT	CASSDGQGSHTIYF
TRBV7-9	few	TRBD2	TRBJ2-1	TGTGCCAGCAGCTTGCCCCTTAAGTCGGCGGGAGGGCGCCGACTTGAGCAGTTCTTC	CASSLPLKSAGGRRLEQFF
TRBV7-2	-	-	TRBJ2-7	TGTGCCAGCAGCCGCATCTACGAGCAGTACTTC	CASSRIYEQYF
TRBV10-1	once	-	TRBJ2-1	TGCGCCAGCAGCGAGCGGCGGGGTTATGAGCAGTTCTTC	CASSERRGYEQFF
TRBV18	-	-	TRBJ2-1	TGTGCCAGCTCGAGGCCGGCAGGGAGATCCTACAATGAGCAGTTCTTC	CASSRPAGRSYNEQFF
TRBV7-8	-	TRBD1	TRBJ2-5	TGTGCCAGCAGCTTAGGAGGCAGGGACAGGGAAGAGACCCAGTACTTC	CASSLGGRDREETQYF
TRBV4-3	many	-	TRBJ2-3	TGCGCCAGCAGCCAAGACCCCAATAGCGGCAGCCCCACAGATACGCAGTATTTT	CASSQDPNSGSPTDTQYF
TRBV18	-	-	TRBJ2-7	TGTGCCAGCTCACCAAACCAAGGACAGACCTACGAGCAGTACTTC	CASSPNQGQTYEQYF
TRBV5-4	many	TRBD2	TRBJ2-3	TGTGCCAGCAGCAAAGTAGCGGGAGTAGGTACAGATACGCAGTATTTT	CASSKVAGVGTDTQYF
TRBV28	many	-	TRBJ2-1	TGTGCCAGCAGCGAGGGGAACAATGAGCAGTTCTTC	CASSEGNNEQFF
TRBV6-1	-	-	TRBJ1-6	TGTGCCAGCAGTGAAGGCACTAATTCACCCCTCCACTTT	CASSEGTNSPLHF